Following are 26 T cell receptor beta chains from one sample sequenced in a study of T cells in Graves' hyperthyroidism and ophthalmopathy. Amplified regions were TCR beta CDR3 sequences from RNA transcripts. First-round RT-PCR targeting the TCR CDR3 was performed with the HTBI primer set. MiXCR, run by TCRdb on the multiplex PCR reads, gives a single entry per CDR3 protein. The repertoire has around 350,000 distinct CDR3 sequences, about 18% of them found once; the top ten carry 3.7%. The source material was blood. These receptors all stem from a woman in her late teens or twenties with Graves' hyperthyroidism.

This clonotype was observed at least ten times. This chain uses TRBV2 with TRBJ1-1, with a weak D call TRBD1 (6 bases). Germline CDR1 reads SNHLY; CDR2 reads FYNNEI. The CDR3 has 13 residues. Trimming shortened V by 7 bases and J by 1 base, and 10 bases separated the two germline ends. The CDR3 region has the DNA TGTGCCAGCAAATTGACAGGGAACACTGAAGCTTTCTTT. Residues: CASKLTGNTEAFF.

This clonotype appeared many times. The chain has TRBV12-3 or TRBV12-4 and TRBJ1-5; D is unclear. The CDR3 extends over 15 amino acids. Deletions cut 6 bases from V and 1 base from J, with 13 bases between. In DNA, the CDR3 is TGTGCCAGCAGCCCTCGGGTAGGGAGCAATCAGCCCCAGCATTTT. This codes for CASSPRVGSNQPQHF.

This clonotype showed up many times. The gene calls are TRBV20-1 and TRBJ2-5; no definite D call. This CDR3 spans 14 amino acids. Germline values: CDR1 DFQATT, CDR2 SNEGSKA (reference sequence). V dropped 4 bases and J dropped 1 base, with 13 bases sitting between them. CDR3 sequence: CSAKSSVTQETQYF. The CDR3 DNA reads as TGCAGTGCTAAGTCGTCGGTTACCCAAGAGACCCAGTACTTC.

This clonotype was seen a few times. The chain carries TRBV5-1 and TRBJ2-4; 9 nucleotides align to TRBD1. The germline V gene encodes CDR1 SGHRS and CDR2 YFSETQ. The CDR3 is 17 amino acids. Trimming cost V 4 bases and J 0 bases; bases outside gene matches: 8. This CDR3 is CASSPYGQGQAKNIQYF. The CDR3 DNA is TGCGCCAGCAGCCCATACGGACAGGGGCAAGCCAAAAACATTCAGTACTTC.

The V gene is TRBV6-1, the J gene TRBJ2-5, with D perhaps matching TRBD1 (6 bases). Germline lookup yields CDR1 MNHNS and CDR2 SASEGT. The CDR3 totals 14 residues. Trimming took off 4 bases at V and 7 bases at J, with 16 bases between the two ends. CDR3 in amino acids: CASSADSLLRTQYF. The CDR3 DNA is TGTGCCAGCAGTGCGGACAGCCTTCTCCGGACCCAGTACTTC.

The chain joins TRBV6-1 to TRBJ1-3; possible D gene TRBD1, 6 bases. Germline assignment: CDR1 MNHNS and CDR2 SASEGT. This CDR3 has 15 amino acids. Between the trimmed V and J ends, which lost 7 bases and 4 bases, there was a span of 17 bases. The CDR3 reads CASKNREQGGNTIYF. The CDR3 region has the DNA TGTGCCAGCAAGAACAGGGAACAGGGAGGAAACACCATATATTTT.

The table lists this clonotype with many counts. The rearrangement links TRBV20-1 to TRBJ1-1; D is unclear. V dropped 0 bases and J dropped 4 bases, with 6 bases sitting between them. Germline CDR1 and CDR2: DFQATT and SNEGSKA (reference sequence). This CDR3 is built from 12 residues. CDR3 in amino acids: CSAREGFTEAFF. As DNA, the CDR3 is TGCAGTGCTAGAGAGGGGTTCACTGAAGCTTTCTTT.

The table lists this clonotype with many counts. The rearrangement joins TRBV6-2 or TRBV6-3 to TRBJ2-7; TRBD2 agrees at 15 bases. The CDR3 runs to 19 residues. The germline V gene encodes CDR1 MNHEY and CDR2 SVGEGT. J lost 0 bases, V lost 2 bases, and 8 bases had no gene match. As DNA, the CDR3 is TGTGCCAGCAGTTACGCCGGGACTAGCGGGGGGATTAGCTCCTACGAGCAGTACTTC. Translating it yields CASSYAGTSGGISSYEQYF.

This clonotype was picked up one time. The gene calls are TRBV6-1 and TRBJ2-5; D gene unclear. This CDR3 has 14 residues. The germline V gene has CDR1 MNHNS and CDR2 SASEGT. V shed 0 bases and J shed 6 bases, with 11 bases lying between them. CDR3 sequence: CASSEAGILQTQYF. CDR3 sequence (DNA): TGTGCCAGCAGTGAAGCAGGGATCCTCCAGACCCAGTACTTC.

Only a few counts were recorded for this clonotype. The V and J genes are TRBV11-2 and TRBJ1-5; the D gene is possibly TRBD1 (5 bases). The germline V gene has CDR1 SGHAT and CDR2 FQNNGV. Trimming took 5 bases from V and 2 from J, leaving 16 bases between them. The CDR3 sequence is 16 residues long. In DNA form, the CDR3 reads TGTGCCAGCAGCATCTGGGGTGGGGGAGGCAATCAGCCCCAGCATTTT. Amino acid sequence: CASSIWGGGGNQPQHF. Full variable domain (remainder filled in from reference TRBV11-2 and TRBJ1-5): EAGVAQSPRYKIIEKRQSVAFWCNPISGHATLYWYQQILGQGPKLLIQFQNNGVVDDSQLPKDRFSAERLKGVDSTLKIQPAKLEDSAVYLCASSIWGGGGNQPQHFGDGTRLSIL.

This clonotype was seen ten or more times. V gene TRBV12-3 or TRBV12-4 combines with J gene TRBJ1-5; D unresolved. CDR3 length equals 15 residues. Between the trimmed V and J ends, which lost 8 bases and 7 bases, there was a span of 21 bases. The CDR3 sequence is CASQDLAAKGQPQHF. CDR3 nucleotides: TGTGCCAGCCAGGACCTCGCGGCTAAGGGACAGCCCCAGCATTTT.

This clonotype appeared many times. Written as DNA, the CDR3 is TGTGCCAGCAGCTCCCGACCCGCCCAATACGAGCAGTACTTC. This translates into CASSSRPAQYEQYF. The chain uses TRBV7-3 and TRBJ2-7; D is ambiguous. Per the germline V gene, CDR1 is SGHTA and CDR2 is FQGTGA. This CDR3 region has 14 residues. Deletions cut 4 bases from V and 4 bases from J, with 14 bases between.

This clonotype was found many times. The V gene is TRBV29-1, the J gene TRBJ2-5, with 8 bases identical to TRBD2. The CDR3 is 13 residues long. Losses at the gene ends were 7 bases for V and 4 bases for J; bases not matched to a gene: 8. Germline lookup yields CDR1 SQVTM and CDR2 ANQGSEA. The chain's CDR3 is CSAGTRDGETQYF. CDR3 sequence (DNA): TGCAGCGCTGGGACTAGGGATGGAGAGACCCAGTACTTC.

This clonotype was seen more than once but under ten times. The chain combines TRBV4-1 with TRBJ1-4; 7 nucleotides agree with TRBD1. The CDR3 length is 15 residues. Germline trimming cut 1 base from V and 8 bases from J; bases unmatched to any gene: 7. Germline CDR1 MGHRA, CDR2 YSYEKL. CDR3 loop: CASSQGQGSGEKLFF. Here the CDR3 DNA reads TGCGCCAGCAGCCAAGGACAGGGTTCGGGAGAAAAACTGTTTTTT.

The chain couples TRBV7-4 to TRBJ1-2; weak D call: TRBD1 (5 bases). Trimming removed 5 bases at V and 6 bases at J, with 10 bases between. The CDR3 has 12 residues. Germline loops: CDR1 SGHVT, CDR2 SQSDAQ. The CDR3 loop is CASSEAGNGYTF. For the CDR3, the DNA is TGTGCCAGCAGCGAGGCAGGGAATGGCTACACCTTC.

This clonotype has at least ten counts. The V and J genes are TRBV18 and TRBJ2-5, with D possibly being TRBD2 (6 bases). There are 13 residues in the CDR3. With 7 bases removed from V and 3 bases from J, the gap between germline ends came to 12 bases. Germline V gene data show CDR1 as KGHSH and CDR2 as LQKENI. The chain's CDR3 is CASCGDPKETQYF. The DNA of the CDR3 is TGTGCCAGCTGCGGGGACCCTAAAGAGACCCAGTACTTC.

This clonotype appeared many times. The CDR3 carries no conserved terminal phenylalanine or tryptophan, so it likely arises from a read error. This chain connects TRBV20-1 to TRBJ1-1, with D hard to call. This CDR3 region has 14 residues. In germline, CDR1 is DFQATT, CDR2 SNEGSKA (reference sequence). The V end was cut by 5 bases, the J end by 2 bases, with 15 bases between. The CDR3 nucleotides are TGCAGTGCTGTTTCCGACCGTGGCAACACTGAAGCTTTCCTT. Its protein product is CSAVSDRGNTEAFL.

This clonotype was detected ten times or more. J is TRBJ1-1 and V is TRBV28, with D tentatively TRBD1 (5 bases). Germline V gene sequence: CDR1 MDHEN, CDR2 SYDVKM. The CDR3 is 13 amino acids. Trimming took off 5 bases at V and 3 bases at J, with 10 bases between the two ends. The CDR3 DNA reads as TGTGCCAGCAGTCCGACGACAGACACTGAAGCTTTCTTT. Protein product: CASSPTTDTEAFF.

This clonotype showed up many times. The chain carries TRBV12-3 or TRBV12-4 and TRBJ2-7; unclear D gene. CDR3 length equals 12 residues. V gave up 5 bases and J gave up 5 bases, with 10 bases separating them. The CDR3 here is CASSPLGNEQYF. CDR3 coding DNA: TGTGCCAGCAGTCCTTTGGGCAACGAGCAGTACTTC.

This clonotype was counted many times. The chain links TRBV15 to TRBJ1-5, with D perhaps matching TRBD1 (6 bases). Per germline, CDR1 LNHNV and CDR2 YYDKDF (reference sequence). The CDR3 runs to 16 residues. Trimming left V 0 bases short and J 4 bases short, with 13 bases between. The CDR3, as DNA: TGTGCCACCAGCAGAGATTTAGGACAGTTGAATCAGCCCCAGCATTTT. Protein sequence: CATSRDLGQLNQPQHF.

This clonotype was recorded many times. The chain is built from TRBV29-1 and TRBJ1-5, with TRBD1 matching 7 bases. J lost 0 bases, V lost 0 bases, and 5 bases had no gene match. This CDR3 contains 16 residues. Germline V gives CDR1 SQVTM, CDR2 ANQGSEA. The CDR3 bases are TGCAGCGTTGAAGATCGGACAGGAAATAGCAATCAGCCCCAGCATTTT. Protein product: CSVEDRTGNSNQPQHF.

The chain couples TRBV28 to TRBJ1-1; TRBD1 matches 12 bases. The CDR3 is made up of 17 amino acids. Germline values: CDR1 MDHEN, CDR2 SYDVKM. Losses at the gene ends were 4 bases for V and 3 bases for J; bases not matched to a gene: 9. CDR3 DNA: TGTGCCAGCAGTTCGGGACAGGGGGCCGGGATGGACACTGAAGCTTTCTTT. Encoded protein: CASSSGQGAGMDTEAFF.

This clonotype was seen at least ten times. The CDR3 loop is CAIGETTADGYTF. DNA of the CDR3: TGTGCCATCGGGGAGACGACAGCGGATGGCTACACCTTC. This chain connects TRBV10-3 to TRBJ1-2, with a tentative D call TRBD1 (5 bases). Per germline, CDR1 ENHRY and CDR2 SYGVKD. The CDR3 length is 13 residues. V lost 8 bases and J 6 bases, leaving 16 bases between the germline ends.

This clonotype was picked up many times. The V call is TRBV7-2, the J call TRBJ1-5; tentatively, D is TRBD1 (5 bases). CDR1 and CDR2 (germline): SGHTA, FQGNSA. The CDR3 spans 15 residues. The ends were cut back, 0 bases at V and 9 bases at J, with 15 bases in the middle. CDR3 protein: CASSLAIGGGRPQHF. The DNA for the CDR3 is TGTGCCAGCAGCTTAGCTATCGGGGGAGGTAGGCCCCAGCATTTT.

In this sample, this clonotype turned up many times. Here the CDR3 reads CAYQHSLGAEAFF. The CDR3 DNA reads TGTGCCTATCAGCACAGCCTCGGGGCTGAAGCTTTCTTT. The J gene is TRBJ1-1, the V gene TRBV15; D is ambiguous. Germline assignment: CDR1 LNHNV and CDR2 YYDKDF (reference sequence). CDR3 length equals 13 residues. Trimming took 11 bases from V and 6 from J, leaving 19 bases between them.

In its sample, this clonotype was seen many times. This chain joins TRBV25-1 and TRBJ1-1; D ambiguous. This CDR3 contains 14 residues. Between the trimmed V and J ends, which lost 4 bases and 10 bases, there was a span of 19 bases. Germline lookup yields CDR1 MGHDK and CDR2 SYGVNS. DNA of the CDR3: TGTGCCAGCAGTGCTGAGTTCACTCGCTCGAGAGCTTTCTTT. Translating gives CASSAEFTRSRAFF.